This T cell receptor (beta chain) was recovered during a study of T cell responses to AZD1222 COVID-19 vaccine. Across the study: Pooled in the analysis were second doses at about 4 or about 12 weeks.

The V gene's germline CDR1 is SEHNR and CDR2 FQNEAQ (reference sequence). The CDR3 has 13 residues. Unmatched junction bases numbered 6, after V lost 8 bases and J lost 7 bases. Profiling relied on immunoSEQ multiplex PCR, and the TCRdb table lists in-frame clones only, not all of them. The table has 75,000 to 100,000 clones, 85% to 90% seen once. The sequence was collected from an adult in good health. Sequenced material: peripheral blood, taken on day 0 of AZD1222 vaccination. This chain joins TRBV7-9 and TRBJ1-2; 11 bases match TRBD1. CDR3 region: CASRQGQGVGYTF. The DNA for the CDR3 is TGTGCCAGCCGTCAGGGACAGGGGGTTGGCTACACCTTC.